The 22 T cell receptor beta chains in this list originate from one sample, sequenced in a study of blood T cell repertoires in COVID-19. Profiling relied on immunoSEQ multiplex PCR, and the TCRdb table lists in-frame clones only, not all of them. The table shows roughly 160,000 clones, with approximately 90% occurring only once. The sequenced sample consisted of peripheral blood. The origin of the receptors is a man aged 18 to 35 with COVID-19, enrolled during active disease.

This clone was observed a few times. The rearrangement links TRBV6-2 or TRBV6-3 to TRBJ1-3; no firm D call. The CDR3 is 17 residues long. The V gene lost 2 bases and the J gene lost 0 bases, with 14 bases spanning the gap. Germline CDR1 is MNHEY and CDR2 is SVGEGT. The CDR3 bases are TGTGCCAGCAGTTACCCCCCCAACCGACTCTCTGGAAACACCATATATTTT. Amino acids: CASSYPPNRLSGNTIYF.

The chain combines TRBV7-9 with TRBJ2-3, with 7 bases identical to TRBD2. This CDR3 is 13 amino acids long. From germline, CDR1 is SEHNR and CDR2 FQNEAQ (reference sequence). Losses at the gene ends were 5 bases for V and 6 bases for J; bases not matched to a gene: 5. The CDR3 DNA is TGTGCCAGCAGCCCGCTTAGCGGGGATACGCAGTATTTT. It is translated as CASSPLSGDTQYF.

The CDR3 is CASSSLAGTPYEQYF. DNA of the CDR3: TGTGCCAGCAGTTCCCTAGCGGGTACTCCCTACGAGCAGTACTTC. The gene calls are TRBV6-2 or TRBV6-3 and TRBJ2-7, with 8 bases that match TRBD2. The germline CDR1 and CDR2 sequences are MNHEY and SVGEGT. The CDR3 sequence is 15 residues long. V dropped 4 bases and J dropped 2; count of bases not matched to a gene: 7.

The V and J genes are TRBV24-1 and TRBJ2-2; maybe TRBD1 (6 bases). The V gene lost 4 bases and the J gene lost 5 bases, with 16 bases spanning the gap. The CDR3 runs to 16 residues. The V gene's germline CDR1 is KGHDR and CDR2 SFDVKD. Here the CDR3 DNA reads TGTGCCACCAGTGACGTATACCAGGGGCGGACCGGGGAGCTGTTTTTT. It is translated as CATSDVYQGRTGELFF.

The chain uses TRBV18 and TRBJ2-2; 7 bases are a match to TRBD2. The V segment lost 10 bases and the J segment 2 bases; nucleotides outside the gene matches: 19. The CDR3 spans 18 residues. Germline V lookup: CDR1 KGHSH, CDR2 LQKENI. CDR3: CAIKPETRLAPNTGELFF. CDR3 DNA sequence: TGTGCCATCAAACCAGAAACCCGACTAGCTCCTAACACCGGGGAGCTGTTTTTT.

The chain joins TRBV24-1 to TRBJ2-7; 7 bases map to TRBD1. Germline trimming cut 4 bases from V and 1 base from J; bases unmatched to any gene: 6. This CDR3 has 15 amino acids. CDR1 KGHDR and CDR2 SFDVKD come from the germline V gene. Written as DNA, the CDR3 is TGTGCCACCAGTGAAAGCCGGGACAGTTCCTACGAGCAGTACTTC. Translated: CATSESRDSSYEQYF.

This chain joins TRBV11-2 and TRBJ2-1; D is perhaps TRBD1 (6 bases). Germline-derived CDR1 and CDR2 are SGHAT and FQNNGV. The CDR3 loop spans 12 amino acids. V gave up 5 bases and J gave up 8 bases, with 10 bases separating them. The CDR3 region is CASSPQGDEQFF. In DNA form, the CDR3 reads TGTGCCAGCAGCCCACAGGGAGATGAGCAGTTCTTC. The full variable domain, completed using reference TRBV11-2 and TRBJ2-1, is EAGVAQSPRYKIIEKRQSVAFWCNPISGHATLYWYQQILGQGPKLLIQFQNNGVVDDSQLPKDRFSAERLKGVDSTLKIQPAKLEDSAVYLCASSPQGDEQFFGPGTRLTVL.

The V call is TRBV7-9, the J call TRBJ2-3, with D maybe TRBD2 (6 bases). The CDR3 is made up of 14 amino acids. CDR1 SEHNR and CDR2 FQNEAQ come from the germline V gene (reference sequence). The ends were cut back, 6 bases at V and 0 bases at J, with 10 bases in the middle. The CDR3 DNA follows: TGTGCCAGCAGGAGGGACTCTAGCACAGATACGCAGTATTTT. Protein sequence: CASRRDSSTDTQYF.

The chain carries TRBV29-1 and TRBJ2-1; D remains unclear. Deletions cut 6 bases from V and 4 bases from J, with 13 bases between. The CDR3 sequence is 13 residues long. In germline, CDR1 is SQVTM, CDR2 ANQGSEA. The CDR3 coding sequence is TGCAGCGTGAGCCTATCGAAGTACAATGAGCAGTTCTTC. As protein: CSVSLSKYNEQFF.

J is TRBJ1-6 and V is TRBV28; perhaps TRBD1 as D (6 bases). The CDR3 consists of 15 residues. V was shortened by 2 bases and J by 5 bases, with 10 bases between the two germline ends. CDR1 is MDHEN, CDR2 SYDVKM, per germline. The CDR3, as DNA: TGTGCCAGCAGTTTACTGGGACACCATAATTCACCCCTCCACTTT. It codes for CASSLLGHHNSPLHF.

The genes are TRBV6-2 or TRBV6-3 and TRBJ2-1; 8 nucleotides line up with TRBD2. The length of the CDR3 is 14 residues. The germline gives CDR1 MNHEY, CDR2 SVGEGT. V lost 2 bases and J lost 6; bases outside the gene matches: 3. The DNA for the CDR3 is TGTGCCAGCAGTTACGGGACTAGTATCAATGAGCAGTTCTTC. It codes for CASSYGTSINEQFF.

The chain is built from TRBV21-1 and TRBJ1-6; the DNA was not compared with TRBD1, the D call given in the table. TRBV21-1 is given as a pseudogene. This CDR3 comprises 17 residues. The CDR3 loop reads CASSKTRRTATNSPLHF. In DNA, the CDR3 is TGTGCCAGCAGCAAAACCAGGAGGACAGCGACCAATTCACCCCTCCACTTT.

This chain links TRBV7-9 with TRBJ2-3; TRBD1 might be the D (6 bases). The CDR3 runs to 16 residues. Germline V gives CDR1 SEHNR, CDR2 FQNEAQ (reference sequence). The V gene lost 3 bases and the J gene lost 2 bases, with 15 bases spanning the gap. The CDR3 protein is CASSFETGPNTDTQYF. The CDR3 DNA reads as TGTGCCAGCAGCTTTGAGACAGGACCCAACACAGATACGCAGTATTTT.

This sequence joins TRBV4-3 and TRBJ1-4; no clear D gene. Germline V CDR1 and CDR2: LGHNA, YSLEER. V lost 0 bases and J lost 9, with 20 bases in between. The CDR3 totals 17 residues. The CDR3 coding sequence is TGCGCCAGCAGCCAAGATCGGAGACTCTCCCGTCATCAAAAACTGTTTTTT. Its protein product is CASSQDRRLSRHQKLFF.

The CDR3 sequence is CATSRSLGDTEAFF. The CDR3 DNA reads TGTGCCACCAGCAGATCCCTTGGAGACACTGAAGCTTTCTTT. The chain links TRBV15 to TRBJ1-1; D ambiguous. V was shortened by 2 bases and J by 3 bases, with 10 bases between the two germline ends. The CDR3 contains 14 residues. Germline loops: CDR1 LNHNV, CDR2 YYDKDF (reference sequence).

The rearrangement uses TRBV4-3 and TRBJ2-3; 7 bases map to TRBD2. This CDR3 has 16 residues. Germline V CDR1 and CDR2: LGHNA, YSLEER. J lost 2 bases, V lost 0 bases, and 5 bases had no gene match. CDR3 in amino acids: CASSQEALAATDTQYF. DNA of the CDR3: TGCGCCAGCAGCCAAGAAGCCCTAGCGGCCACAGATACGCAGTATTTT.

The chain recombines TRBV5-4 with TRBJ2-4; 11 bases are shared with TRBD2. Germline V gives CDR1 SGHNT, CDR2 YYREEE (reference sequence). V lost 3 bases and J lost 0; bases outside the gene matches: 8. This CDR3 comprises 18 residues. The CDR3, as DNA: TGTGCCAGCAGCTCGAAAATTACTAGCGGGAGAGCCAAAAACATTCAGTACTTC. This sequence encodes CASSSKITSGRAKNIQYF.

This clone has only one observation. CDR3 nucleotide sequence: TGTGCCAGCAGCTTAGAAAGTCAGGGGGCCCACGAGCAGTACTTC. Translation gives CASSLESQGAHEQYF. The V call is TRBV7-9, the J call TRBJ2-7; 8 nucleotides align to TRBD1. CDR3 length: 15 residues. Trimming took 1 base from V and 5 from J; bases not matched to a gene: 7. CDR1 and CDR2 from the germline V gene are SEHNR and FQNEAQ (reference sequence).

J is TRBJ2-1 and V is TRBV6-2 or TRBV6-3; 14 bases agree with TRBD2. CDR1 and CDR2 (germline): MNHEY, SVGEGT. The CDR3 totals 17 residues. After removal of 5 bases from V and 6 bases from J, the junction contained 9 bases not matched to a gene. CDR3 in amino acids: CASSLPGLAGVSNEQFF. For the CDR3, the DNA is TGTGCCAGCAGTCTTCCGGGACTAGCGGGAGTCTCCAATGAGCAGTTCTTC.

The chain links TRBV6-6 to TRBJ2-5, with 9 bases identical to TRBD1. The trim removed 6 bases at V and 4 bases at J, leaving 12 bases unmatched. This CDR3 is built from 16 residues. Germline V lookup: CDR1 MNHNY, CDR2 SVGAGI (reference sequence). The CDR3 spells CASSAGRQGVGETQYF. CDR3 nucleotides: TGTGCCAGCAGCGCCGGTCGACAGGGGGTCGGAGAGACCCAGTACTTC.

V and J are TRBV30 and TRBJ1-2; a weak D match, TRBD1 (5 bases). Germline V gives CDR1 GTSNPN, CDR2 SVGIG (reference sequence). Between the trimmed V and J ends, which lost 2 bases and 7 bases, there was a span of 14 bases. The CDR3 totals 13 residues. CDR3 amino acids: CAWSPAGAGGYTF. The DNA of the CDR3 is TGTGCCTGGAGTCCTGCTGGGGCAGGTGGCTACACCTTC.

The rearrangement links TRBV6-6 to TRBJ1-6; no definite D call. The germline CDR1 and CDR2 sequences are MNHNY and SVGAGI (reference sequence). The CDR3 runs 15 residues. V lost 0 bases and J lost 6, with 9 bases in between. CDR3 sequence: CASSYSGESNSPLHF. The CDR3 nucleotides read TGTGCCAGCAGTTACTCCGGGGAAAGTAATTCACCCCTCCACTTT.